The 5 T cell receptor beta chains listed next were all sequenced from one sample in a study of shared T cell receptors in the human thymus. Generated by immunoSEQ multiplex PCR, the TCRdb table keeps only in-frame clones and is missing some. This sample yields hundreds of thousands of clones, of which approximately 95% are seen a single time; approximately 0.02% belongs to the top ten. Sequenced material: thymocytes. The origin of the receptors is a human donor.

This clone was found once. The chain couples TRBV9 to TRBJ2-3; the match to TRBD2 covers 8 bases. Trimming cost V 4 bases and J 0 bases; bases outside gene matches: 7. The CDR3 is 16 amino acids. Germline values: CDR1 SGDLS, CDR2 YYNGEE. The CDR3 DNA follows: TGTGCCAGCAGCCGACCACTAGCGGCTAGCACAGATACGCAGTATTTT. It yields the protein CASSRPLAASTDTQYF.

This chain joins TRBV10-3 and TRBJ2-1; 13 bases match TRBD2. The germline CDR1 and CDR2 sequences are ENHRY and SYGVKD. Trimming cost V 6 bases and J 2 bases; bases outside gene matches: 10. The CDR3 runs 18 residues. CDR3 protein: CAISPTSGRGRTYNEQFF. The CDR3 nucleotides are TGTGCCATCAGCCCTACTAGCGGGAGGGGTCGGACCTACAATGAGCAGTTCTTC.

V gene TRBV5-4 combines with J gene TRBJ2-5; 11 bases match TRBD2. The length of the CDR3 is 15 residues. CDR1 SGHNT and CDR2 YYREEE come from the germline V gene (reference sequence). V lost 3 bases and J lost 5; bases outside the gene matches: 6. CDR3 in amino acids: CASSWKTSGKETQYF. For the CDR3, the DNA is TGTGCCAGCAGCTGGAAGACTAGCGGGAAGGAGACCCAGTACTTC.

The chain joins TRBV13 to TRBJ1-1; maybe TRBD1 (5 bases). Germline CDR1 and CDR2: PRHDT and FYEKMQ (reference sequence). V lost 5 bases, J lost 4 bases, and 14 bases lay in between. The CDR3 length is 14 residues. The CDR3 reads CASSPGPRGTEAFF. The CDR3 DNA follows: TGTGCCAGCAGCCCGGGGCCCCGGGGCACTGAAGCTTTCTTT.

The chain carries TRBV5-8 and TRBJ2-4, with TRBD2 as a possible D gene (6 bases). The CDR3 runs 15 residues. Per the germline V gene, CDR1 is SGHTS and CDR2 is YDEGEE. The ends were cut back, 1 base at V and 8 bases at J, with 16 bases in the middle. DNA of the CDR3: TGTGCCAGCAGCTTGTTCCGGGGGTGGGTGGACATTCAGTACTTC. As protein: CASSLFRGWVDIQYF.